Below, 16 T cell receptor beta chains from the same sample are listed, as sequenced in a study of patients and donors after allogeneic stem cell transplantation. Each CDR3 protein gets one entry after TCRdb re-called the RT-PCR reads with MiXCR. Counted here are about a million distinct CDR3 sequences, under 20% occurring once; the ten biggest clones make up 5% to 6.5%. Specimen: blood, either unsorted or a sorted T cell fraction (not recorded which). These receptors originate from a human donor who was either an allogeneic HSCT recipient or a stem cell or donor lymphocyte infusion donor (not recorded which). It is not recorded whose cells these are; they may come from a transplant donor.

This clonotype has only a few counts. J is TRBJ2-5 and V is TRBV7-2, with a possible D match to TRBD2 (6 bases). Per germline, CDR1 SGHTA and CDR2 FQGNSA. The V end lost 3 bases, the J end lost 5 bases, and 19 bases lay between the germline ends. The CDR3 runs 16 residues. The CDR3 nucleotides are TGTGCCAGCAGCTTCGTTGGGGGGTTAAGGTCGGAGACCCAGTACTTC. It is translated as CASSFVGGLRSETQYF. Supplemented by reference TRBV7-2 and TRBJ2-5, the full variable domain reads GAGVSQSPSNKVTEKGKDVELRCDPISGHTALYWYRQSLGQGLEFLIYFQGNSAPDKSGLPSDRFSAERTGGSVSTLTIQRTQQEDSAVYLCASSFVGGLRSETQYFGPGTRLLVL.

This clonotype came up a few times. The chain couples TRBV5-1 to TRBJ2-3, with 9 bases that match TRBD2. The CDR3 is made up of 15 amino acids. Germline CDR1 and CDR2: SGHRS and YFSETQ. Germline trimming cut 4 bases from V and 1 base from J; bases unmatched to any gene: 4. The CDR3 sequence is CASSGLALGTDTQYF. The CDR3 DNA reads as TGCGCCAGCAGCGGACTAGCGTTAGGCACAGATACGCAGTATTTT.

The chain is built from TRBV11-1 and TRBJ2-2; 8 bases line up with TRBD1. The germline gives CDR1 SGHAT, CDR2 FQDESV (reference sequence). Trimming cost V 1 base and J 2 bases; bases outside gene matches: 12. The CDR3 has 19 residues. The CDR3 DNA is TGTGCCAGCAGCTTAGATCGGGGAAGAGGGACAGGCAACACCGGGGAGCTGTTTTTT. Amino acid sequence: CASSLDRGRGTGNTGELFF.

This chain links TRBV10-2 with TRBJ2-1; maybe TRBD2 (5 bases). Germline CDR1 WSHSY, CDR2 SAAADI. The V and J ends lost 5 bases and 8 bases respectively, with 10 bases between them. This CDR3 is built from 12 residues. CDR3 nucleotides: TGCGCCAGCAGTATTGCGGGTCATGAGCAGTTCTTC. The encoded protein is CASSIAGHEQFF.

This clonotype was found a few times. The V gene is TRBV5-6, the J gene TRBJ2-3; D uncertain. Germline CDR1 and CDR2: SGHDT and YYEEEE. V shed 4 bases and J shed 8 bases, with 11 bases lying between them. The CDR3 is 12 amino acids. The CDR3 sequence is CASSPDLVTQYF. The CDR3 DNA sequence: TGTGCCAGCAGCCCGGATCTAGTTACGCAGTATTTT.

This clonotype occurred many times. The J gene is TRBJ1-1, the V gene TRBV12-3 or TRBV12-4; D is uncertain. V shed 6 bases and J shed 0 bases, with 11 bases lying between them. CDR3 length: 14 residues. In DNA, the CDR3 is TGTGCCAGCAGCTTCGGACGAATGAACACTGAAGCTTTCTTT. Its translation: CASSFGRMNTEAFF.

CDR3 DNA: TGTGCCAGTGGGGGGGGACGTTACAATGAGCAGTTCTTC. Translated, it gives CASGGGRYNEQFF. The V and J genes are TRBV19 and TRBJ2-1; 7 nucleotides line up with TRBD2. CDR3 size: 13 residues. Germline CDR1 and CDR2: LNHDA and SQIVND (reference sequence). With 8 bases clipped from V and 4 bases from J, the junction kept 5 bases outside the gene matches. Full variable domain (missing parts from reference TRBV19 and TRBJ2-1): DGGITQSPKYLFRKEGQNVTLSCEQNLNHDAMYWYRQDPGQGLRLIYYSQIVNDFQKGDIAEGYSVSREKKESFPLTVTSAQKNPTAFYLCASGGGRYNEQFFGPGTRLTVL.

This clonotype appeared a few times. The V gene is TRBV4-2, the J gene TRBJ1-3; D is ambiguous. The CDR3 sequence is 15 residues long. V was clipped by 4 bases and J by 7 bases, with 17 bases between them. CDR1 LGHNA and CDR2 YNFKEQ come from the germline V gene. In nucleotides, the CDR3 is TGTGCCAGCAGCCCGTCGGACGGGTTGGGGAACACCATATATTTT. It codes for CASSPSDGLGNTIYF.

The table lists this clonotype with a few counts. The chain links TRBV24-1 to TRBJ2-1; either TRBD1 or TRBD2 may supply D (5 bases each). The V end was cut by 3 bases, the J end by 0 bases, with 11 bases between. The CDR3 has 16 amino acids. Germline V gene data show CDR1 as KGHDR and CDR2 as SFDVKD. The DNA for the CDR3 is TGTGCCACCAGTGATCCCGTGAGGGGCTCCTACAATGAGCAGTTCTTC. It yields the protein CATSDPVRGSYNEQFF.

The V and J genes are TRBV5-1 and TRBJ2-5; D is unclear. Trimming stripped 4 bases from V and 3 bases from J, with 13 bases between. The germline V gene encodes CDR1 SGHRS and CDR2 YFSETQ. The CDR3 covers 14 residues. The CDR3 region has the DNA TGCGCCAGCAGCCTACCGGGCCCCGAAGAGACCCAGTACTTC. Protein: CASSLPGPEETQYF.

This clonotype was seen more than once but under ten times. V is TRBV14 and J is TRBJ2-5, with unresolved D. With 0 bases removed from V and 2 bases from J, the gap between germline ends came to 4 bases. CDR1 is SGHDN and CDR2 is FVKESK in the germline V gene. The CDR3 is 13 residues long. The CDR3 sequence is CASSQENQETQYF. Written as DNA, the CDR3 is TGTGCCAGCAGCCAAGAAAATCAAGAGACCCAGTACTTC.

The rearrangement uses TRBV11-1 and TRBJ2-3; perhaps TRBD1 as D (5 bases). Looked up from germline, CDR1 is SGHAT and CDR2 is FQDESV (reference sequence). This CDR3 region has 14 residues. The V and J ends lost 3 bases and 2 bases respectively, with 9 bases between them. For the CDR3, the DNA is TGTGCCAGCAGCTTTCACAGGTCCACAGATACGCAGTATTTT. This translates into CASSFHRSTDTQYF. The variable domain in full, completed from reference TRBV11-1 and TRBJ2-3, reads EAEVAQSPRYKITEKSQAVAFWCDPISGHATLYWYRQILGQGPELLVQFQDESVVDDSQLPKDRFSAERLKGVDSTLKIQPAELGDSAMYLCASSFHRSTDTQYFGPGTRLTVL.

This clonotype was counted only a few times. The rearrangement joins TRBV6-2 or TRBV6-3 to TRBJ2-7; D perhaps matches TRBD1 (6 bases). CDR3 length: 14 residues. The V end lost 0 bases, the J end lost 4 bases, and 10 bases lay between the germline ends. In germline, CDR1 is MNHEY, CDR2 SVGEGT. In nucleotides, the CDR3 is TGTGCCAGCAGTTACTCTGGGGGCCGATACGAGCAGTACTTC. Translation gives CASSYSGGRYEQYF.

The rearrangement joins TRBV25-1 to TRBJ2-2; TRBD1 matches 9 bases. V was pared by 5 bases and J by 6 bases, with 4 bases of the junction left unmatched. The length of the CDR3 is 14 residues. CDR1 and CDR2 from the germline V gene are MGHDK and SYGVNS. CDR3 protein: CASSSRTGAGELFF. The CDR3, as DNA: TGTGCCAGCAGTTCCCGGACAGGGGCCGGGGAGCTGTTTTTT. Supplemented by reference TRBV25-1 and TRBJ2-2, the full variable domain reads EADIYQTPRYLVIGTGKKITLECSQTMGHDKMYWYQQDPGMELHLIHYSYGVNSTEKGDLSSESTVSRIRTEHFPLTLESARPSHTSQYLCASSSRTGAGELFFGEGSRLTVL.

In DNA form, the CDR3 reads TGCAGTGCCGCGGGGGGGAATAACTATGGCTACACCTTC. It translates to CSAAGGNNYGYTF. The chain carries TRBV20-1 and TRBJ1-2, with D possibly being TRBD1 (5 bases). From germline, CDR1 is DFQATT and CDR2 SNEGSKA (reference sequence). V was shortened by 6 bases and J by 1 base, with 12 bases between the two germline ends. The CDR3 sequence is 13 residues long.

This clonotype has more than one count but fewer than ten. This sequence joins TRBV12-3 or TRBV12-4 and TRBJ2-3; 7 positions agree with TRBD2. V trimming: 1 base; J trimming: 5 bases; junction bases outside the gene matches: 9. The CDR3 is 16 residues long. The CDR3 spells CASSLGKRGVVDTQYF. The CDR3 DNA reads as TGTGCCAGCAGTTTAGGGAAACGGGGGGTGGTAGATACGCAGTATTTT.